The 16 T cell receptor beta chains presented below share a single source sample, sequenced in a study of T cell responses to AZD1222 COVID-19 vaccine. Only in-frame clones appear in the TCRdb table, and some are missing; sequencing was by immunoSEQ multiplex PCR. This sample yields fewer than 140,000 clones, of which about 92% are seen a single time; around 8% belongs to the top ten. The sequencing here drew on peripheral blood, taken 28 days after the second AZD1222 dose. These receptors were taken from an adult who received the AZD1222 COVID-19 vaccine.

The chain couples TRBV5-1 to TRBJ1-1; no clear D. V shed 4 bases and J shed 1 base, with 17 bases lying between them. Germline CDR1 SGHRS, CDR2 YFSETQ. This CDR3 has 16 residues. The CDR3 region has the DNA TGCGCCAGCAGCCCTACGGGCTCTTTTCGGAACACTGAAGCTTTCTTT. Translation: CASSPTGSFRNTEAFF.

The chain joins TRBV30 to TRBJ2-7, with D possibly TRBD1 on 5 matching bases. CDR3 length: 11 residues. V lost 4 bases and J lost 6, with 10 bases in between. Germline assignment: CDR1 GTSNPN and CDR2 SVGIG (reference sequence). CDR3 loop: CAWKDTSEQYF. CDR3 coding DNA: TGTGCCTGGAAGGACACCAGCGAGCAGTACTTC.

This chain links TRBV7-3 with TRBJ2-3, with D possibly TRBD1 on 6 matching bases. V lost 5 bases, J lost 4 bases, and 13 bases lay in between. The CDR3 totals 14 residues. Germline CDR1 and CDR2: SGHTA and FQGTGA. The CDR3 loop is CASSPGQIADTQYF. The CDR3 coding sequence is TGTGCCAGCAGCCCTGGACAGATTGCAGATACGCAGTATTTT.

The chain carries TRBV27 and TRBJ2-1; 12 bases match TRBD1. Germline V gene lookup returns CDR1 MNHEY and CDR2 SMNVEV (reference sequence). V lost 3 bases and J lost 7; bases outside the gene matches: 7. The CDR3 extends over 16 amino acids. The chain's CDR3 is CASSFPRDRGLNEQFF. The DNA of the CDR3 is TGTGCCAGCAGTTTCCCCCGGGACAGGGGGCTAAATGAGCAGTTCTTC.

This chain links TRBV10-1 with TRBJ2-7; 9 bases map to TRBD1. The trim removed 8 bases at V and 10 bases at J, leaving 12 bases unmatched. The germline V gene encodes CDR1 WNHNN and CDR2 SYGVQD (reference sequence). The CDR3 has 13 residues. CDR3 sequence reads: CASPPPGQGSQYF. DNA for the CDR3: TGCGCCAGCCCCCCCCCGGGACAGGGTTCACAGTACTTC.

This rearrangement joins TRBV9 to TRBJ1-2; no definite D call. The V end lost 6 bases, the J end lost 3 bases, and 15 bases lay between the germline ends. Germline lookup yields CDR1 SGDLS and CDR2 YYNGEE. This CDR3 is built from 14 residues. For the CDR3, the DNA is TGTGCCAGCACGCGATCAGGCTCCTACTATGGCTACACCTTC. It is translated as CASTRSGSYYGYTF.

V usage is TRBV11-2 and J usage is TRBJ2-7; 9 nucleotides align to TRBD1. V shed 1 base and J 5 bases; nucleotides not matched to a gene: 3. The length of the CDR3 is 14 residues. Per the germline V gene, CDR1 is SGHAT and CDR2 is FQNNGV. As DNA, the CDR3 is TGTGCCAGCAGCTTAGCCGGGACAGGGAACGAGCAGTACTTC. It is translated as CASSLAGTGNEQYF.

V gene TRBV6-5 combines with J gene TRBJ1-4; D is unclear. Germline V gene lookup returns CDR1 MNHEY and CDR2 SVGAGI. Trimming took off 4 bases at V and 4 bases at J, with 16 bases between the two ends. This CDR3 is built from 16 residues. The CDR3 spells CASSSQDGFNNEKLFF. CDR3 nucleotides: TGTGCCAGCAGTTCTCAGGACGGGTTCAATAATGAAAAACTGTTTTTT.

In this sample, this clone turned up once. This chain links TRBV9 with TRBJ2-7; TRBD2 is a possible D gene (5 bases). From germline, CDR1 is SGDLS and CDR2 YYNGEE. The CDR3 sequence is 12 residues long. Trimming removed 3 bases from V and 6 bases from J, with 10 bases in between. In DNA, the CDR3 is TGTGCCAGCAGCGAGCCCGGGATCGAGCAGTACTTC. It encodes CASSEPGIEQYF.

The CDR3 DNA sequence: TGCGCCAGCAGCGTACAGGGAGGTAACACTGAAGCTTTCTTT. Its translation is CASSVQGGNTEAFF. This rearrangement joins TRBV5-1 to TRBJ1-1, with D perhaps TRBD1 (6 bases). The CDR3 sequence is 14 residues long. Germline V gene data show CDR1 as SGHRS and CDR2 as YFSETQ. Trimming took 4 bases from V and 2 from J, leaving 12 bases between them.

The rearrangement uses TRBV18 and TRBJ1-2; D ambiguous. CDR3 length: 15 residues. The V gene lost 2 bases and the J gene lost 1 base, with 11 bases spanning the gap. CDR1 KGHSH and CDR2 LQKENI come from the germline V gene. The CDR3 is CASSPTMEINYGYTF. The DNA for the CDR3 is TGTGCCAGCTCACCAACGATGGAAATTAACTATGGCTACACCTTC.

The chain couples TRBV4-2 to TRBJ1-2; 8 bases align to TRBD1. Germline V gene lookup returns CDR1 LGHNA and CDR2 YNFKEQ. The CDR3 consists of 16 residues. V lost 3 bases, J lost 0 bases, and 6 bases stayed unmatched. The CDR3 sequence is CASSHPTGGTNYGYTF. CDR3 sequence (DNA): TGTGCCAGCAGCCATCCTACAGGGGGGACTAACTATGGCTACACCTTC.

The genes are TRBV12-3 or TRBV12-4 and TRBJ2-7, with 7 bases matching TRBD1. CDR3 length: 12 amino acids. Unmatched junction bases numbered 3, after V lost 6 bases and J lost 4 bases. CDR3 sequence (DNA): TGTGCCAGCAGCGTACAGGGGTACGAGCAGTACTTC. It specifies CASSVQGYEQYF.

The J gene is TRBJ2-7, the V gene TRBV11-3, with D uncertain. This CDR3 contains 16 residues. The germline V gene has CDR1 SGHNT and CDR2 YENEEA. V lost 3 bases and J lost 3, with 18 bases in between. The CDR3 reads CASSFFDRPEHYEQYF. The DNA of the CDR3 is TGTGCCAGCAGCTTTTTTGACCGACCAGAACACTACGAGCAGTACTTC.

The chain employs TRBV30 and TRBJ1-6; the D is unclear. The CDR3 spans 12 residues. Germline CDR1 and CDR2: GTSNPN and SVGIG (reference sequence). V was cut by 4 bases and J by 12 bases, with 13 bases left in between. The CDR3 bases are TGTGCCTGGAAGAGGGTGGGTGGACCCCTCCACTTT. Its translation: CAWKRVGGPLHF.

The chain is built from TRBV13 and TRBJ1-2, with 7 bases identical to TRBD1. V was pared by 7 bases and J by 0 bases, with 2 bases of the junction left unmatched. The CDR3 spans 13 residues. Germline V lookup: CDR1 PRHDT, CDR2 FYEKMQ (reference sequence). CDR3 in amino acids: CASTGGTNYGYTF. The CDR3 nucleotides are TGTGCCAGCACAGGGGGTACTAACTATGGCTACACCTTC.